The TCR beta chain described here comes from a study of T-cell memory formation after mild COVID-19. Study in general: The study found TCR clusters largely donor specific.

Barcoded TCR alpha and TCR beta cDNA libraries with UMIs came from 5'RACE using constant-segment primers. TCRdb processed the 5' RACE reads anew with MiXCR; each CDR3 protein has one entry. Of about 350,000 distinct CDR3 sequences in the sample, about 13% were seen once. The germline gives CDR1 SEHNR, CDR2 FQNEAQ (reference sequence). V lost 5 bases and J lost 4, with 14 bases in between. The CDR3 length is 14 residues. With respect to this clonotype: What it binds is unknown.

The study's findings and limits: Mostly located in CM and EM were contracting CD4+ clones, with contracting CD8+ clones located in EMRA.

The TCR comes from a man between 18 and 29 years old who had mild COVID-19 (a few samples of this study predate the infection). Cell type and time point are not known. The chain carries TRBV7-9 and TRBJ1-1; D is unclear. The material sequenced was PBMCs or a T cell subset sorted from them (not recorded which). The CDR3 nucleotides read TGTGCCAGCAGCCCATATGGACCTTTCACTGAAGCTTTCTTT. Translating it yields CASSPYGPFTEAFF.